This TCR beta chain was recovered during a study of identifying expanded T cells in peripheral blood (dated by TCRdb to 2018 to 2020). The study in broad terms: Four technical replicates, made by sequencing separate aliquots from the same pool of genomic DNA, were compared pairwise.

The CDR3 contains 13 residues, cysteine and phenylalanine counted. Only the CDR3 DNA stays, 39 bases, in frame from base 1. Cut back by 2 bases and 8 bases, the V and J ends lie 12 bases apart. CDR1 GTSNPN and CDR2 SVGIG are derived from the germline V gene (reference sequence). TCRbeta CDR3 regions were profiled with the immunoSEQ Assay using bias-controlled multiplex PCR amplification of genomic DNA. On the study's bioinformatics: The absolute abundance of each unique TCRbeta CDR3 region was quantified after sequences were collapsed and filtered. Differential abundance was tested with two models: a binomial (Fisher-equivalent) model and a beta-binomial model that adds time-dependent variance fitted from healthy donors. Clones with fewer than 5 combined templates were excluded, and clones with Benjamini-Hochberg FDR below 0.01 were called differentially abundant. Using the form v = (b*log(k)+a)^2, the beta-binomial variance was modeled as a function of the total template count across the two samples. Not all clones reach the TCRdb copy of this immuneACCESS table, which keeps in-frame sequences only. Checked studies attribute under half of the gap to unresolved V genes and leave the rest unexplained. For V, J and clone size, that table is used; D and trimming come from the DNA. The table for this sample lists approximately 97,000 clones; approximately 88% of them were counted only once. The ten largest clones represent roughly an eighth of the sample.

Remarks on this clone: The antigen this receptor binds is unknown. There are no base qualities to consult, and no much larger clone falls within one base.

Study-wide findings and limitations: The authors expected that over much longer intervals, such as months to years, biological variance in healthy repertoires might increase even further. Around 1.3 differentially abundant clones were flagged by the binomial model between technical replicates, whereas about 16.4 and 19 were flagged over around two weeks and four weeks, respectively. Both the number of clones called differentially abundant and the false-positive rate were significantly reduced by the beta-binomial model across all healthy-donor time intervals. Across all healthy donors, variance in clone template counts between roughly 2-week samples was found to increase significantly with total template count.

No immune events, such as infections, were documented for the healthy donors during the collection period. To calibrate time-dependent variance in a beta-binomial model of T-cell clone differential abundance, blood repertoires from healthy donors were used as a training cohort. There were roughly 10 healthy donors in the training cohort, of whom 3 were female and 7 were male. Donor ages ranged from about 25 to 64 years, with an average of roughly 46 years. Whole blood from each healthy donor was obtained from a commercial supplier and was collected at three time points two to three weeks apart. For immunosequencing, genomic DNA was extracted from whole blood that had not been sorted.

Recombination connected TRBV30 to TRBJ1-4; the D gene assignment is ambiguous. This clonotype was obtained from a person between 18 and 75 years old in good health. The sample comprised blood. The DNA sequence follows: TGTGCCTGGAGTCCCATGCCCAACGAAAAACTGTTTTTT. Translation gives CAWSPMPNEKLFF.